This T cell receptor beta chain was sequenced during a study of OX40 agonist ivuxolimab in advanced cancers. The wider study: Two cutaneous melanoma patients and one hepatocellular carcinoma patient, three in all, had partial responses.

Libraries were prepared by immunoSEQ multiplex PCR; TCRdb keeps only in-frame clonotypes and omits some of them. In the table there are about 79,000 clones, about 90% of which are singletons. Points from the study as a whole: Low normalized T-cell clonal expansion was also seen in some nonresponders. CD4+ and CD8+ T cells in blood underwent clonal expansion by week 6 at 0.1 to 3.0 mg/kg.

This CDR3 has 14 residues. From germline, CDR1 is SSHAT and CDR2 FNYEAQ (reference sequence). Exclusion of a patient followed from autoimmune disease history or systemic immunosuppression. Worth noting for this clone: The antigen is unknown. An end of the junction differs from the germline gene, which may be a read error.

The origin of this receptor is an adult with an advanced solid tumor such as melanoma, head and neck, liver or kidney cancer. V and J are TRBV7-7 and TRBJ2-7; D uncertain. The specimen was CD4+ or CD8+ T cells sorted from blood, collected in a trial of the OX40 agonist ivuxolimab. The CDR3 here is CASSPGVGNEEQYF. DNA for the CDR3: TGTGCTAGCAGCCCCGGAGTGGGGAACGAGGAGCAGTACTTC. The entire variable domain, with the rest obtained from reference TRBV7-7 and TRBJ2-7, is as follows: GAGVSQSPRYKVTKRGQDVTLRCDPISSHATLYWYQQALGQGPEFLTYFNYEAQPDKSGLPSDRFSAERPEGSISTLTIQRTEQRDSAMYRCASSPGVGNEEQYFGPGTRLTVT.